This T cell receptor beta chain stems from a study of vaccination and CD4 T cells after COVID-19 (dated by TCRdb to between 2021 and 2024). Regarding the research as a whole: Convalescent patients had a positive SARS-CoV-2 result on nasal swab PCR, and of these patients, nine had mild disease and one had severe disease. The convalescent cohort included six males and four females, with two Hispanic individuals, seven Caucasians, two Asians and one multiracial person. Participants got two doses of the Pfizer-BioNTech BNT162b2 vaccine (n=8) or two doses of the Moderna mRNA-1273 vaccine (n=2). Post-vaccine blood samples were taken a median of around 68 days after the second vaccine dose, with a range of roughly 13 to 250 days. Three convalescent patients gave samples both early after vaccination (day 14) and late after vaccination (days 161 to 241). Culture stimuli were overlapping spike peptide pools from SARS-CoV-2 and from the common cold coronaviruses HCoV-NL63, HCoV-OC43 and HCoV-229E. Control cultures received a CEFX viral epitope pool as the positive control, an HIV-1 Nef peptide pool as the negative control, or no peptide. The spike-specific CD4+ TCR repertoire was compared before and after mRNA vaccination in fewer than eleven COVID-19 convalescent patients and a handful of infection-naive healthy vaccine recipients. Post-COVID blood samples were collected from convalescent patients a median of approximately 100 days after diagnosis, with a range of roughly 35 to 161 days.

The sample's time point label is to be understood as: late sampling 161 to 241 days after vaccination in a few convalescent patients. This specimen's treatment or condition label, interpreted: approximately nine-day PBMC culture with coronavirus spike peptide pools or control peptides (ViraFEST assay). The study used the ViraFEST assay, which expanded antigen-specific T cells with peptide pools and then identified expanded clonotypes by TCR sequencing. The convalescent patients' positive SARS-CoV-2 PCR tests fell between March and December 2020, which was before the Alpha, Beta and Delta variants emerged in the United States. About 2 million PBMCs per well were cultured in IMDM with about 5% human AB serum and 9 to 10 IU/ml IL-2, plus 10 ug/ml peptide pools. On days 3 and 7, half of the culture medium was replaced with fresh IL-2-containing medium. CD4+ T cells were isolated after about 10 days of culture through negative selection using the EasySep CD4+ T cell isolation kit. Ficoll-Paque Plus gradient centrifugation was used to isolate PBMCs from whole blood, and the isolated PBMCs were then either used fresh or cryopreserved at -140C. Triplicate wells were generally used for each culture condition.

In its sample, this clonotype was seen once. What antigen it recognizes has not been identified. The junction departs from the called germline gene at one end, perhaps through a read error. Spanning cysteine to phenylalanine, the CDR3 consists of 14 amino acids. Solely the CDR3 DNA is kept, with 42 bases framed from the first base. From a lookup of the germline V gene (reference sequence), CDR1 and CDR2 are MNHEY and SMNVEV. Broad study findings and their caveats: Nearly all vaccine-specific clones in convalescent patients (304 of 307) were mono-reactive for SARS-CoV-2 spike rather than cross-reactive with common cold coronaviruses. The median count of SARS-CoV-2-reactive clonotypes went up from 21 after infection to about 40 after vaccination, although the change was not significant. The number of convalescent patients in the study was relatively small, and the study did not examine early timepoints following natural infection. Among the post-vaccine SARS-CoV-2-reactive clones in convalescent patients, a median approximately 86% showed up only after vaccination, which suggests vaccine-specific priming.

The method was PCR. At the Johns Hopkins FTIC core, DNA from the cultured CD4+ T cells underwent TCR sequencing with the Oncomine TCR Beta short-read assay. The QIAamp micro DNA kit was used to extract genomic DNA from the cultured CD4+ T cells. Oncomine TCR Beta libraries made from cultured CD4+ T cells were pooled using unique dual indexes and sequenced on an Illumina iSeq 100. Concerning the study's data processing: Non-productive sequences were removed, and CDR3s not starting with C, not ending with F or W, or shorter than 7 amino acids were discarded. The MANAFEST web application identified antigen-specific clonotypes by comparing peptide-stimulated wells against reference wells and other culture wells. For a clone to be called positive, the clone needed an FDR below 0.05, an odds ratio above 5, and a productive frequency above 0.1% in at least two of three replicate wells. Cross-reactive clonotypes were defined as significantly expanded in both SARS-CoV-2 spike wells and at least one common cold coronavirus spike condition. CDR3 homology was assessed with Levenshtein distances (stringdist) and unrooted phylogenetic trees (ape) in R version 3.6.1. TCRdb itself trimmed the public reads at Q25 with fastp, ran MiXCR and retained productive beta chains. CDR3 protein duplicates are merged, each entry listing the most common genes and DNA. Clone size and V and J calls follow TCRdb, not the original study. The sample includes 20,000 to 25,000 distinct CDR3 sequences, with about 45% observed a single time. The ten largest clones represent 4% to 5% of the sample.

This TCR derives from a human donor who had recovered from COVID-19. The V gene is TRBV27 and the J gene is TRBJ1-6; no confident D gene assignment can be made. Sample: CD4+ T cells from blood, cultured in vitro, taken about 7 months after SARS-CoV-2 vaccination. The nucleotide sequence reads as follows: TGTGCCAGCAGTTCCCTACCGGCTAATTCACCCCCCCACTTT. This translates into CASSSLPANSPPHF.